A single sample gave rise to the 17 T cell receptor beta chains below, sequenced in a study of T cell responses to AZD1222 COVID-19 vaccine. TCRdb keeps only in-frame clones here, not all; method: immunoSEQ multiplex PCR. Among about 140,000 clones listed, 80% to 90% were seen once. The starting material was peripheral blood, obtained on day 0 of AZD1222 vaccination. The receptors stem from an adult in good health.

This clone showed up just once. The chain is built from TRBV5-1 and TRBJ2-3, with TRBD2 as a possible D gene (5 bases). Germline values: CDR1 SGHRS, CDR2 YFSETQ. V lost 2 bases and J 1 base, leaving 8 bases between the germline ends. CDR3 size: 14 residues. CDR3: CASSFWGGTDTQYF. The DNA of the CDR3 is TGCGCCAGCAGCTTCTGGGGAGGCACAGATACGCAGTATTTT.

CDR3 nucleotides: TGTGCCAGCAGTGAAGCCCTCCGGAGGGGTAGGGATGGCTACACCTTC. Amino acids: CASSEALRRGRDGYTF. The chain uses TRBV2 and TRBJ1-2; possibly TRBD1 for D (5 bases). In germline, CDR1 is SNHLY, CDR2 FYNNEI. Between the trimmed V and J ends, which lost 0 bases and 6 bases, there was a span of 17 bases. This CDR3 is 16 amino acids long.

The chain is built from TRBV28 and TRBJ1-1; D not certain. CDR3 size: 13 residues. The germline V gene encodes CDR1 MDHEN and CDR2 SYDVKM. With 2 bases removed from V and 2 bases from J, the gap between germline ends came to 6 bases. In DNA, the CDR3 is TGTGCCAGCAGTTTAAACAGTAACACTGAAGCTTTCTTT. It yields the protein CASSLNSNTEAFF.

This clone was seen only once. This chain uses TRBV6-5 with TRBJ1-1; D unclear. CDR1 is MNHEY and CDR2 is SVGAGI in the germline V gene. The CDR3 has 14 amino acids. V was cut by 5 bases and J by 0 bases, with 10 bases left in between. In DNA form, the CDR3 reads TGTGCCAGCAGTCCCGCCAGGATGAACACTGAAGCTTTCTTT. It translates to CASSPARMNTEAFF.

The rearrangement links TRBV27 to TRBJ1-1, with D unresolved. Germline-derived CDR1 and CDR2 are MNHEY and SMNVEV (reference sequence). The CDR3 sequence is 12 residues long. Deletions cut 6 bases from V and 9 bases from J, with 14 bases between. DNA for the CDR3: TGTGCCAGCAGGGCCGGGAAGAGGAAAGCTTTCTTT. It encodes CASRAGKRKAFF.

The rearrangement links TRBV24-1 to TRBJ2-7; the match to TRBD2 covers 8 bases. The junction had 4 bases not matched to a gene; V was cut back by 7 bases and J by 3 bases. This CDR3 has 13 residues. Germline V lookup: CDR1 KGHDR, CDR2 SFDVKD. CDR3 bases: TGTGCCACCAGCAGGACTAGCTTCTACGAGCAGTACTTC. Its translation: CATSRTSFYEQYF.

The V call is TRBV5-1, the J call TRBJ1-2; D ambiguous. The germline V gene encodes CDR1 SGHRS and CDR2 YFSETQ. This CDR3 spans 15 amino acids. V was trimmed by 1 base and J by 2 bases, leaving 12 bases between them. The CDR3 protein is CASSLSGQGNYGYTF. CDR3 coding DNA: TGCGCCAGCAGCTTGTCCGGGCAAGGCAACTATGGCTACACCTTC.

This clone was counted a single time. The CDR3 loop is CASSSTGTSGYTGELFF. CDR3 bases: TGTGCCAGCAGCTCCACCGGGACTAGCGGATACACCGGGGAGCTGTTTTTT. The V and J genes are TRBV28 and TRBJ2-2, with 11 bases that match TRBD2. CDR3 size: 17 residues. Germline assignment: CDR1 MDHEN and CDR2 SYDVKM. The ends lost 6 bases at V and 3 bases at J; junction bases unmatched: 9.

A note on this clone: This specimen includes other DNA sequences encoding the same CDR3. The chain joins TRBV2 to TRBJ1-5, with D perhaps matching TRBD1 (6 bases). V was clipped by 6 bases and J by 5 bases, with 8 bases between them. Per the germline V gene, CDR1 is SNHLY and CDR2 is FYNNEI. The CDR3 is 12 amino acids. CDR3 nucleotide sequence: TGTGCCAGCAGAAACAGGGATCAGCCCCAGCATTTT. Amino acids: CASRNRDQPQHF.

The rearrangement links TRBV13 to TRBJ2-1; no definite D call. The CDR3 extends over 14 amino acids. Germline values: CDR1 PRHDT, CDR2 FYEKMQ (reference sequence). Trimming shortened V by 0 bases and J by 5 bases, and 8 bases separated the two germline ends. CDR3 region: CASSLGAGNNEQFF. The CDR3 DNA sequence: TGTGCCAGCAGCTTAGGGGCCGGTAACAATGAGCAGTTCTTC.

The V call is TRBV6-5, the J call TRBJ2-1, with 10 bases matching TRBD2. V lost 7 bases, J lost 8 bases, and 11 bases stayed unmatched. The CDR3 contains 15 residues. Germline CDR1 reads MNHEY; CDR2 reads SVGAGI. CDR3 sequence: CASIQLAGGRDEQFF. CDR3 in DNA: TGTGCCAGCATCCAATTAGCGGGGGGCCGGGATGAGCAGTTCTTC.

The chain combines TRBV6-5 with TRBJ1-5, with 8 positions matching TRBD1. The trim removed 6 bases at V and 5 bases at J, leaving 6 bases unmatched. The CDR3 runs to 14 residues. Germline-derived CDR1 and CDR2 are MNHEY and SVGAGI. DNA for the CDR3: TGTGCCAGCAGCTATACAGGGGGTGATCAGCCCCAGCATTTT. Translating gives CASSYTGGDQPQHF.

CDR3: CASSQDHLGRGHGYTF. The DNA of the CDR3 is TGTGCCAGCAGCCAAGATCATTTAGGGAGGGGGCATGGCTACACCTTC. The gene calls are TRBV14 and TRBJ1-2; 7 bases align to TRBD1. Germline loops: CDR1 SGHDN, CDR2 FVKESK. This CDR3 contains 16 residues. V lost 0 bases and J lost 6; bases outside the gene matches: 10.

In DNA, the CDR3 is TGTGCCAGCTCACCACCACAGGGAGCAAGCTCCTATAATTCACCCCTCCACTTT. Translating it yields CASSPPQGASSYNSPLHF. J is TRBJ1-6 and V is TRBV18; tentative D call: TRBD1 (6 bases). Trimming removed 0 bases from V and 0 bases from J, with 12 bases in between. CDR1 and CDR2 from the germline V gene are KGHSH and LQKENI. The CDR3 runs to 18 residues.

This chain links TRBV27 with TRBJ2-1; the match to TRBD1 covers 10 bases. Germline assignment: CDR1 MNHEY and CDR2 SMNVEV (reference sequence). This CDR3 has 15 residues. V was clipped by 5 bases and J by 10 bases; unmatched bases: 11. CDR3 nucleotide sequence: TGTGCCAGCAGTCCAACCGGGACAGGGGCTAGGGAGCAGTTCTTC. This encodes CASSPTGTGAREQFF.

V gene TRBV7-9 combines with J gene TRBJ1-5, with D perhaps TRBD1 (5 bases). CDR3 length: 17 amino acids. Germline lookup yields CDR1 SEHNR and CDR2 FQNEAQ (reference sequence). V lost 5 bases and J lost 2, with 19 bases in between. The CDR3 region is CASSPPGGAEGNQPQHF. The DNA of the CDR3 is TGTGCCAGCAGCCCTCCGGGTGGGGCCGAGGGCAATCAGCCCCAGCATTTT.

This sequence joins TRBV20-1 and TRBJ1-2; D unclear. Trimming stripped 1 base from V and 4 bases from J, with 4 bases between. The CDR3 sequence is 11 residues long. Germline CDR1 and CDR2: DFQATT and SNEGSKA (reference sequence). The CDR3 loop is CSARGVYGYTF. The CDR3 DNA reads as TGCAGTGCTAGAGGGGTCTATGGCTACACCTTC.